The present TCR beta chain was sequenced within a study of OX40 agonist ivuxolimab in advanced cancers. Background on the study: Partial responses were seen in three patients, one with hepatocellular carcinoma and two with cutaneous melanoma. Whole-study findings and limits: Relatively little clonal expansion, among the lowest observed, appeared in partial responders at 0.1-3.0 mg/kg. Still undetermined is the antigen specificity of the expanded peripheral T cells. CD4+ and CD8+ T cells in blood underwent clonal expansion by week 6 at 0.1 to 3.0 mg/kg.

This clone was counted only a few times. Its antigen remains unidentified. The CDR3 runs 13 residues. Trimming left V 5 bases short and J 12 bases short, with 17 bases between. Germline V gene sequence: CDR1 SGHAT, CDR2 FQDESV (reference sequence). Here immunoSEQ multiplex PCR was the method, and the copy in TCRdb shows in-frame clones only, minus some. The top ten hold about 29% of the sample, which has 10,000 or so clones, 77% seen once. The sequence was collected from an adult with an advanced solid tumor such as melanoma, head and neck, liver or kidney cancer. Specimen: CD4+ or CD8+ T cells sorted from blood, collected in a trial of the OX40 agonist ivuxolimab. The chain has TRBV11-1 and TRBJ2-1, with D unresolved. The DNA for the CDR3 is TGTGCCAGCAGCCCCTCCGCGGTACCTGGGCAGTTCTTC. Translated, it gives CASSPSAVPGQFF.